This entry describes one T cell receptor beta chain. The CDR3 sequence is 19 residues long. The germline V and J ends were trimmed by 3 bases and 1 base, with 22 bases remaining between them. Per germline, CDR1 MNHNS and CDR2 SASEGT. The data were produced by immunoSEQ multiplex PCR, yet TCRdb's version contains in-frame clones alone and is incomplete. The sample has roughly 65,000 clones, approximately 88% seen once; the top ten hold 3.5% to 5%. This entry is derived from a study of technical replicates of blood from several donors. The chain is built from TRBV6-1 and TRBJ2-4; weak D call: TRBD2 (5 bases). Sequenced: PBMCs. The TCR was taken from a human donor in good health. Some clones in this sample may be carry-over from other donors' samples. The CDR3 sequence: CASSDGSMRARPAKNIQYF. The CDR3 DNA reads TGTGCCAGCAGTGATGGATCTATGCGGGCCCGTCCCGCCAAAAACATTCAGTACTTC.